The 28 T cell receptor beta chains in this list originate from one sample, sequenced in a study of monozygotic twins with inflammatory bowel disease. TCRdb reprocessed the 5' RACE reads, with one entry per CDR3 protein and no DNA. Recorded here are 200,000 to 250,000 distinct CDR3 sequences; the top ten clones represent roughly 8%. The sequencing input was blood. The receptor source for this set is a human donor with ulcerative colitis or Crohn's disease, or a healthy co-twin of an affected twin (not recorded which).

The chain's CDR3 is CAWSWMDGEYGYTF. V is TRBV30 and J is TRBJ1-2. Germline V gene sequence: CDR1 GTSNPN, CDR2 SVGIG (reference sequence). CDR3 length: 14 amino acids.

The genes are TRBV7-8 and TRBJ2-7; TCRdb proposes TRBD1, but this gene call is untestable without DNA. CDR3 length equals 18 residues. Germline values: CDR1 SGHVS, CDR2 FQNEAQ. The CDR3 region is CASSLQHGWTGVTYEQYF. The complete variable domain, with remaining parts taken from reference TRBV7-8 and TRBJ2-7, reads GAGVSQSPRYKVAKRGQDVALRCDPISGHVSLFWYQQALGQGPEFLTYFQNEAQLDKSGLPSDRFFAERPEGSVSTLKIQRTQQEDSAVYLCASSLQHGWTGVTYEQYFGPGTRLTVT.

The rearrangement joins TRBV29-1 to TRBJ1-2; TCRdb names TRBD1, which stays unverified in the absence of DNA. CDR3 length: 14 amino acids. CDR1 and CDR2 (germline): SQVTM, ANQGSEA. The CDR3 region is CSVEVSAGAGGYTF. The full variable domain, in which reference TRBV29-1 and TRBJ1-2 provide the parts outside the CDR3, is SAVISQKPSRDICQRGTSLTIQCQVDSQVTMMFWYRQQPGQSLTLIATANQGSEATYESGFVIDKFPISRPNLTFSTLTVSNMSPEDSSIYLCSVEVSAGAGGYTFGSGTRLTVV.

The CDR3 reads CASRPGMGTDTQYF. The V call is TRBV5-1, the J call TRBJ2-3; the D call from TCRdb, TRBD1, cannot be confirmed without DNA. CDR1 SGHRS and CDR2 YFSETQ come from the germline V gene. This CDR3 region has 14 residues.

The J gene is TRBJ1-3, the V gene TRBV19; the TRBD1 assignment by TCRdb is unverifiable without DNA. This CDR3 region has 14 residues. CDR1 LNHDA and CDR2 SQIVND come from the germline V gene (reference sequence). CDR3 loop: CASSRDFTGNTIYF.

The V call is TRBV7-2, the J call TRBJ2-5; TCRdb indicates TRBD1, and absent DNA this call remains unverified. Germline V gene lookup returns CDR1 SGHTA and CDR2 FQGNSA. The CDR3 runs 18 residues. CDR3 in amino acids: CASSLARTVTGAGETQYF.

This rearrangement joins TRBV4-1 to TRBJ1-6. The CDR3 has 18 residues. Germline-derived CDR1 and CDR2 are MGHRA and YSYEKL. CDR3 sequence reads: CASSQATAQGSYNSPLHF.

The chain has TRBV30 and TRBJ2-5; as DNA is missing, the TRBD2 call by TCRdb cannot be tested. The V gene's germline CDR1 is GTSNPN and CDR2 SVGIG (reference sequence). This CDR3 is built from 14 residues. The CDR3 region is CAWAFSSAQETQYF. Based on the CDR3 plus reference TRBV30 and TRBJ2-5, the full variable domain is SQTIHQWPATLVQPVGSPLSLECTVEGTSNPNLYWYRQAAGRGLQLLFYSVGIGQISSEVPQNLSASRPQDRQFILSSKKLLLSDSGFYLCAWAFSSAQETQYFGPGTRLLVL.

The chain has TRBV5-1 and TRBJ2-2; TCRdb's D call of TRBD1 is untestable without DNA. This CDR3 contains 15 residues. CDR1 is SGHRS, CDR2 YFSETQ, per germline. Here the CDR3 reads CASSLYGGNTGELFF.

The chain couples TRBV12-3 or TRBV12-4 to TRBJ2-3; TCRdb indicates TRBD2, and absent DNA this call remains unverified. The CDR3 is made up of 18 amino acids. CDR3 sequence reads: CASSASTSGGAGTDTQYF.

V gene TRBV25-1 combines with J gene TRBJ2-2. The CDR3 extends over 14 amino acids. Germline V lookup: CDR1 MGHDK, CDR2 SYGVNS. CDR3: CASSEARETGELFF.

The rearrangement uses TRBV5-1 and TRBJ1-2; TCRdb's D gene call, TRBD1, goes unchecked for lack of DNA. The CDR3 runs to 13 residues. The V gene's germline CDR1 is SGHRS and CDR2 YFSETQ. The CDR3 sequence is CASSSGQGYGYTF.

V gene TRBV18 combines with J gene TRBJ1-4; TCRdb selects TRBD1, and the lack of DNA leaves this call unchecked. Germline assignment: CDR1 KGHSH and CDR2 LQKENI. The CDR3 totals 14 residues. CDR3 sequence: CASSAGTSNEKLFF.

The chain employs TRBV5-1 and TRBJ2-3; TCRdb's D call, TRBD1, is unchecked because there is no DNA. CDR1 and CDR2 from the germline V gene are SGHRS and YFSETQ. The CDR3 is made up of 14 amino acids. The CDR3 loop reads CASSQDRSTDTQYF.

This rearrangement joins TRBV4-1 to TRBJ2-1. CDR1 and CDR2 (germline): MGHRA, YSYEKL. The CDR3 loop spans 12 amino acids. CDR3 residues: CASSQGINEQFF.

V is TRBV5-1 and J is TRBJ2-2; absent DNA, TCRdb's TRBD1 call cannot be checked. CDR1 and CDR2 (germline): SGHRS, YFSETQ. This CDR3 contains 15 residues. This CDR3 reads CASSPISTVTGELFF.

V and J are TRBV6-5 and TRBJ1-3. Germline values: CDR1 MNHEY, CDR2 SVGAGI. CDR3 size: 14 residues. CDR3 region: CASSYSVLGNTIYF.

The CDR3 loop reads CSALGLNQPQHF. V and J are TRBV20-1 and TRBJ1-5. The length of the CDR3 is 12 residues. Germline V gene data show CDR1 as DFQATT and CDR2 as SNEGSKA (reference sequence).

CDR3 residues: CASSLGNLYSAYEQYF. The chain recombines TRBV12-3 or TRBV12-4 with TRBJ2-7. CDR3 length: 16 amino acids.

This sequence joins TRBV5-1 and TRBJ2-7; the D gene TCRdb calls, TRBD1, cannot be checked with no DNA. The germline V gene encodes CDR1 SGHRS and CDR2 YFSETQ. The CDR3 sequence is 16 residues long. The CDR3 loop reads CASSLALGQVGYEQYF.

The chain carries TRBV10-3 and TRBJ2-1; TCRdb names TRBD2, which stays unverified in the absence of DNA. Germline values: CDR1 ENHRY, CDR2 SYGVKD. This CDR3 is built from 15 residues. CDR3 protein: CAITGTSGKNNEQFF.

This rearrangement joins TRBV2 to TRBJ1-4; lacking DNA, the TRBD1 call made by TCRdb goes unchecked. Germline lookup yields CDR1 SNHLY and CDR2 FYNNEI. The CDR3 covers 14 residues. The chain's CDR3 is CASQGDSPNEKLFF.

The chain uses TRBV2 and TRBJ2-2; TCRdb designates TRBD2, a call that cannot be tested without DNA. This CDR3 spans 14 amino acids. CDR1 SNHLY and CDR2 FYNNEI come from the germline V gene. CDR3 in amino acids: CASSPGLITGELFF.

The rearrangement joins TRBV7-2 to TRBJ1-2; TCRdb calls TRBD1, which cannot be checked without DNA. There are 13 residues in the CDR3. Germline CDR1 is SGHTA and CDR2 is FQGNSA. CDR3: CASSSDSYYGYTF.

The chain is built from TRBV6-5 and TRBJ2-1; TCRdb's D call, TRBD1, is unchecked because there is no DNA. This CDR3 comprises 13 residues. Germline V gives CDR1 MNHEY, CDR2 SVGAGI. The chain's CDR3 is CASNRQGANEQFF.

The chain recombines TRBV4-1 with TRBJ2-1. There are 15 residues in the CDR3. Germline assignment: CDR1 MGHRA and CDR2 YSYEKL. CDR3 region: CASSQGRFSYNEQFF.

This chain uses TRBV4-1 with TRBJ2-7. Germline assignment: CDR1 MGHRA and CDR2 YSYEKL. The CDR3 sequence is 13 residues long. Here the CDR3 reads CASSQDSFYEQYF.

The chain uses TRBV12-3 or TRBV12-4 and TRBJ1-4; TCRdb's D gene call, TRBD1, goes unchecked for lack of DNA. This CDR3 comprises 14 residues. CDR3 region: CASSFGGTNEKLFF.